The source of this T cell receptor beta chain is a study of T cells in Graves' hyperthyroidism and ophthalmopathy. The overall study: Any treatment followed the collection of peripheral blood at initial diagnosis. General study findings and limits: Among clonotypes expanded in thyroid above 0.001, most were also found in blood.

A remark on this clonotype: Antigen specificity is unknown.

Amplification yielded TCR beta CDR3 regions, with RNA transcripts as the source. Using the HTBI primer set, a first-round RT-PCR was run on the TCR CDR3. TCRdb re-called the multiplex PCR reads with MiXCR, one entry per CDR3 protein. The sample yields around 350,000 distinct CDR3 sequences, just under 25% seen once. The CDR3 is 13 residues long. Germline V gene sequence: CDR1 KGHDR, CDR2 SFDVKD. The ends lost 5 bases at V and 6 bases at J; junction bases unmatched: 4. The V call is TRBV24-1, the J call TRBJ1-2, with TRBD1 matching over 8 bases. This sequence was found in a man aged 50 or older with Graves' hyperthyroidism. The sample comprised blood. CDR3 region: CATSGQGSHGYTF. CDR3 nucleotides: TGTGCCACCAGTGGACAGGGGAGTCATGGCTACACCTTC.